The entry that follows covers one TCR beta chain sequence. Sequencing used immunoSEQ multiplex PCR; TCRdb keeps in-frame clones, though not all of them. This table has approximately 67,000 clones, over 80% appearing once. V gave up 6 bases and J gave up 2 bases; unmatched junction bases: 5. CDR3 length equals 17 residues. From germline, CDR1 is MNHEY and CDR2 SMNVEV (reference sequence). This entry comes from a study of blood T cell repertoires in COVID-19. What was sequenced was peripheral blood. The genes are TRBV27 and TRBJ2-6; 12 bases match TRBD1. This TCR came from a human donor in a cohort sampled during active COVID-19. CDR3 loop: CASSRGQGAAGANVLTF. The CDR3 nucleotides read TGTGCCAGCAGCAGGGGACAGGGGGCCGCTGGGGCCAACGTCCTGACTTTC.